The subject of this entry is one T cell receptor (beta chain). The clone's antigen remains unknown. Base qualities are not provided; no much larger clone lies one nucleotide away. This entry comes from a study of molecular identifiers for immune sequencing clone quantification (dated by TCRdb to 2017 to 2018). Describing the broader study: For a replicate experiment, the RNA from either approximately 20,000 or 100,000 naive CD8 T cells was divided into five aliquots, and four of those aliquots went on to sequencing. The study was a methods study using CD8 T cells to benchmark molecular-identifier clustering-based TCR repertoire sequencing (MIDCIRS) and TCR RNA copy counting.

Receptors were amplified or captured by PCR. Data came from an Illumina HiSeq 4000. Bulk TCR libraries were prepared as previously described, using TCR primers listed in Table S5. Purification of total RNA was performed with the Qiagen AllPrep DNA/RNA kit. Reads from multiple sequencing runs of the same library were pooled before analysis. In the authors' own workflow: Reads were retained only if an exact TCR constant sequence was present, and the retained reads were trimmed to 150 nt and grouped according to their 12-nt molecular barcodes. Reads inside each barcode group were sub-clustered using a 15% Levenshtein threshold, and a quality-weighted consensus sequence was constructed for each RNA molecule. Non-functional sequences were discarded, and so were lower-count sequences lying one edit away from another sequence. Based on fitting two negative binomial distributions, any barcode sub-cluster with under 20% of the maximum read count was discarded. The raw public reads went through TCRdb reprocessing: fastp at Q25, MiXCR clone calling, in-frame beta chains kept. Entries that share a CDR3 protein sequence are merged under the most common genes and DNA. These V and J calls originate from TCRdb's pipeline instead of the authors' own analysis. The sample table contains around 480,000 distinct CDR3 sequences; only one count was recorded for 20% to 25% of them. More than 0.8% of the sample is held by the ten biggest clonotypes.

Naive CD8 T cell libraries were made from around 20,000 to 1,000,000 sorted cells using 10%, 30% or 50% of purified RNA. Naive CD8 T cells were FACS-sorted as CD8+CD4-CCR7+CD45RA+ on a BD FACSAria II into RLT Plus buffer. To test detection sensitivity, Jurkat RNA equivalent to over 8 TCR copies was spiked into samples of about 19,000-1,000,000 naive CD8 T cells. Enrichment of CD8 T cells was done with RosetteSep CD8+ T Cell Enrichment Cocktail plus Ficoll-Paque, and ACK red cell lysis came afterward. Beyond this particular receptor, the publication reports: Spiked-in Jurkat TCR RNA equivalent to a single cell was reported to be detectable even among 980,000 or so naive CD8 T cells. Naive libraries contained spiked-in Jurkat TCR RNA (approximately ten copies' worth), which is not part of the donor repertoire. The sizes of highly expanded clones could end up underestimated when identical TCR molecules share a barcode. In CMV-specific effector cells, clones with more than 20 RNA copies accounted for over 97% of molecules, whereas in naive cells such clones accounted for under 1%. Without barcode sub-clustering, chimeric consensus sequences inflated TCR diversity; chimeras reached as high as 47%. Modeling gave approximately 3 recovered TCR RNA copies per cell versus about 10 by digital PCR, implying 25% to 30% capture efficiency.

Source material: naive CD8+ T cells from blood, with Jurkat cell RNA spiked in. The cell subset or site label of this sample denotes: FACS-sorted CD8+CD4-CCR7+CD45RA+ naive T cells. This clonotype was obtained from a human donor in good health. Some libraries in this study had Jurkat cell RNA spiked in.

This receptor has the CDR3 CASSLEGQGVDTQYF. The DNA sequence is given as TGTGCCAGCAGCCTAGAGGGGCAGGGAGTAGATACGCAGTATTTT. The rearranged segments are TRBV9 and TRBJ2-3; the D segment might be TRBD1 or TRBD2, since each matches 5 bases. The germline V gene provides CDR1 SGDLS and CDR2 YYNGEE. Deletion took 4 bases off V and 5 bases off J, with a span of 17 bases between the germline ends. From cysteine to phenylalanine, the CDR3 is 15 amino acids long. Only the CDR3 part of the read is kept: 45 bases, read in frame from the first base.